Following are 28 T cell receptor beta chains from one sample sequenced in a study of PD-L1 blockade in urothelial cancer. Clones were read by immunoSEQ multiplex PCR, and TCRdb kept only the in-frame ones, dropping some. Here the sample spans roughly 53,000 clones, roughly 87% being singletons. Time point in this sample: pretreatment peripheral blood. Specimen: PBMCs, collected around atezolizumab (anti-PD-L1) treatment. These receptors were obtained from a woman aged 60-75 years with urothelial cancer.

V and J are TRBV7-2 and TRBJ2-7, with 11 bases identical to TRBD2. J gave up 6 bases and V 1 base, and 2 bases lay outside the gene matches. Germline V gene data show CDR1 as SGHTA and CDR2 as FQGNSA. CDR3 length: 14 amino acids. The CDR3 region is CASSLVLAGGEQYF. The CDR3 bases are TGTGCCAGCAGCTTAGTTCTAGCGGGGGGCGAGCAGTACTTC.

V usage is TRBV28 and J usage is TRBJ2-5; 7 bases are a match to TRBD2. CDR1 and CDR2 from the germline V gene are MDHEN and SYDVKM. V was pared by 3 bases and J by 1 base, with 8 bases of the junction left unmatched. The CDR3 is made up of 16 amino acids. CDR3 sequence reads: CASSFILAELQETQYF. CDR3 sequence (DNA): TGTGCCAGCAGTTTCATCCTAGCGGAACTCCAAGAGACCCAGTACTTC.

CDR3 residues: CASSPPSRTSGRAYEQFF. CDR3 in DNA: TGTGCCAGCTCACCACCTAGTCGGACTAGCGGGAGGGCCTATGAGCAGTTCTTC. The chain joins TRBV18 to TRBJ2-1; TRBD2 agrees at 15 bases. Germline trimming cut 0 bases from V and 8 bases from J; bases unmatched to any gene: 8. The CDR3 runs 18 residues. The germline CDR1 and CDR2 sequences are KGHSH and LQKENI.

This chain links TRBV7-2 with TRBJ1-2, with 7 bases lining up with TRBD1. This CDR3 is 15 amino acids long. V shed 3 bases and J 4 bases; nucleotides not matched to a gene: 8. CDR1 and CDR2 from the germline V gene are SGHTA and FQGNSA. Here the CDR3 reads CASSLSGQTIYGYTF. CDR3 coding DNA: TGTGCCAGCAGCTTGTCGGGACAGACGATCTATGGCTACACCTTC.

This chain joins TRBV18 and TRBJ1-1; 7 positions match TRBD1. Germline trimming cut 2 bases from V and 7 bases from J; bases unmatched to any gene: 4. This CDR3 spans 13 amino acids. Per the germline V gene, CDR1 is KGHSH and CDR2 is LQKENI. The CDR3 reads CASSPEGAGEAFF. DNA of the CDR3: TGTGCCAGCTCACCAGAGGGGGCTGGTGAAGCTTTCTTT.

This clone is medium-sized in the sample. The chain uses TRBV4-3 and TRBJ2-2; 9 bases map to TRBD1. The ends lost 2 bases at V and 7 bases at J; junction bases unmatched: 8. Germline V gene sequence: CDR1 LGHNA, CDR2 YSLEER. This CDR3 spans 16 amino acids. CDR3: CASSQTTGGLHGELFF. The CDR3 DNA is TGCGCCAGCAGCCAAACTACAGGGGGCTTGCACGGGGAGCTGTTTTTT.

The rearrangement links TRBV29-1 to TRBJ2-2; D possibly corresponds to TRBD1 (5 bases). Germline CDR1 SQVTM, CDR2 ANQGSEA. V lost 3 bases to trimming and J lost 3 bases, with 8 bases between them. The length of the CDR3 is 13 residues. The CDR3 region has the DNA TGCAGCGTTGATACAGGATACACCGGGGAGCTGTTTTTT. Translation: CSVDTGYTGELFF.

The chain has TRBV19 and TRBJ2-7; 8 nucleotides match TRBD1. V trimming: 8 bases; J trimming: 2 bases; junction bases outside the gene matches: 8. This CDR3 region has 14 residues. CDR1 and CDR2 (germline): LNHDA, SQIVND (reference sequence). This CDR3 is CASSTGVGTYEQYF. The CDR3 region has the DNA TGTGCCAGTTCGACAGGGGTCGGCACCTACGAGCAGTACTTC.

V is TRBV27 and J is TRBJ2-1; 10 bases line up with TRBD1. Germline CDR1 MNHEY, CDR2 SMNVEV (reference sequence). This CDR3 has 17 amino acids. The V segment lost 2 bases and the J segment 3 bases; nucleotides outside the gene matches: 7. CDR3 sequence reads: CASSLRGTGANYNEQFF. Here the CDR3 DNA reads TGTGCCAGCAGTTTAAGGGGGACAGGGGCTAACTACAATGAGCAGTTCTTC.

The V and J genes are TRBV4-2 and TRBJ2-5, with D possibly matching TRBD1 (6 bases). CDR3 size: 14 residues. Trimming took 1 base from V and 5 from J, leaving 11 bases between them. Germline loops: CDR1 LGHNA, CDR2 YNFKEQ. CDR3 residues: CASSQVPGAETQYF. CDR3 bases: TGTGCCAGCAGCCAAGTGCCAGGGGCGGAGACCCAGTACTTC.

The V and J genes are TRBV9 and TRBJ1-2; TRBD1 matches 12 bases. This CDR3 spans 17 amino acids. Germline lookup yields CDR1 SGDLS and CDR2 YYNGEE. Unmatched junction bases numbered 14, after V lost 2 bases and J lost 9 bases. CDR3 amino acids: CASSVTPVTGQGARYTF. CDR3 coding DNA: TGTGCCAGCAGCGTCACCCCCGTAACGGGACAGGGGGCTCGCTACACCTTC.

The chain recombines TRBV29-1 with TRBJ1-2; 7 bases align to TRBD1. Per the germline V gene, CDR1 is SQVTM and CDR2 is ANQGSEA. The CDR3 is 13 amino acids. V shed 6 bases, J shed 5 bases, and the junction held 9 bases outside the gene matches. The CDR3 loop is CSVPGGLGYGYTF. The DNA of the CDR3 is TGCAGCGTCCCAGGGGGGTTAGGGTATGGCTACACCTTC. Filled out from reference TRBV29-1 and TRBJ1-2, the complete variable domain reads SAVISQKPSRDICQRGTSLTIQCQVDSQVTMMFWYRQQPGQSLTLIATANQGSEATYESGFVIDKFPISRPNLTFSTLTVSNMSPEDSSIYLCSVPGGLGYGYTFGSGTRLTVV.

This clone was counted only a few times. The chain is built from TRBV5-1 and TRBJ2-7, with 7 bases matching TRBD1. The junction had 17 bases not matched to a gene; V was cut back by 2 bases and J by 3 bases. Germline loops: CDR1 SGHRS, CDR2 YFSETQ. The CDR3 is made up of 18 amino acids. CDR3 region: CASSLTKGPGQTFYEQYF. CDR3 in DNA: TGCGCCAGCAGCTTAACTAAAGGCCCGGGACAGACTTTCTACGAGCAGTACTTC.

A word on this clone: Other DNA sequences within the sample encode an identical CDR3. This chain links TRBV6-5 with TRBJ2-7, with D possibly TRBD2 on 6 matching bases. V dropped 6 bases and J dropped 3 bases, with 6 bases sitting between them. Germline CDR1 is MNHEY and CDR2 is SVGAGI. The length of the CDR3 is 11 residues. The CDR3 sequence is CASRRDYEQYF. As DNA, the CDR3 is TGTGCCAGCAGGCGGGACTACGAGCAGTACTTC.

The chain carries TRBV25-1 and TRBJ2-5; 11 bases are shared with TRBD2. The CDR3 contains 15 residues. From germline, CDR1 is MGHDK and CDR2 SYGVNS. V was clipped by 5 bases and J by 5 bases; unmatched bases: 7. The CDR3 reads CASSSLAGGSETQYF. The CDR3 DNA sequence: TGTGCCAGCAGTAGCCTAGCGGGAGGTTCGGAGACCCAGTACTTC.

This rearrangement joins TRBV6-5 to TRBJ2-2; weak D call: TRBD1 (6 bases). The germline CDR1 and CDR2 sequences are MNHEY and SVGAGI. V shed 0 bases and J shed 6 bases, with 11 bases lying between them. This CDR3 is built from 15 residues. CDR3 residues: CASSYSIEGAGELFF. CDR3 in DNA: TGTGCCAGCAGTTACTCAATTGAGGGGGCCGGGGAGCTGTTTTTT.

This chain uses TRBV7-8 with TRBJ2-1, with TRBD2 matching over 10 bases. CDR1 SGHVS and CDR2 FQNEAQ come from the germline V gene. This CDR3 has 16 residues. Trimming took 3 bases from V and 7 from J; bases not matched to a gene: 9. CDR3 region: CASSFILAGAGNEQFF. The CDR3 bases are TGTGCCAGCAGCTTCATCCTAGCGGGGGCCGGGAATGAGCAGTTCTTC.

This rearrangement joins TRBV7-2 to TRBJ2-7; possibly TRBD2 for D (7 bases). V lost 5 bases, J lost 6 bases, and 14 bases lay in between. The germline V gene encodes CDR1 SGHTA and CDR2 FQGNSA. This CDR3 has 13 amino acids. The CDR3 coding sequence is TGTGCCAGCAGCGGGGGGGCTGATGGCGAGCAGTACTTC. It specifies CASSGGADGEQYF. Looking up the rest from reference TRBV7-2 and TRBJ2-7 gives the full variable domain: GAGVSQSPSNKVTEKGKDVELRCDPISGHTALYWYRQSLGQGLEFLIYFQGNSAPDKSGLPSDRFSAERTGGSVSTLTIQRTQQEDSAVYLCASSGGADGEQYFGPGTRLTVT.

CDR3 loop: CASSFPPTGSPYEQYF. In DNA form, the CDR3 reads TGTGCCAGCAGCTTCCCGCCGACTGGGAGTCCCTACGAGCAGTACTTC. V and J are TRBV7-9 and TRBJ2-7, with a possible D match to TRBD2 (5 bases). There are 16 residues in the CDR3. Deletions cut 3 bases from V and 2 bases from J, with 17 bases between. From germline, CDR1 is SEHNR and CDR2 FQNEAQ (reference sequence).

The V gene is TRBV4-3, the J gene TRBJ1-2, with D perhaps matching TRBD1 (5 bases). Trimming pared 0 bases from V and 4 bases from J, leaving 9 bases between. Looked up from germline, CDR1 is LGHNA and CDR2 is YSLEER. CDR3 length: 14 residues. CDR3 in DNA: TGCGCCAGCAGCCAAGACAGGGTTAGCTATGGCTACACCTTC. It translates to CASSQDRVSYGYTF.

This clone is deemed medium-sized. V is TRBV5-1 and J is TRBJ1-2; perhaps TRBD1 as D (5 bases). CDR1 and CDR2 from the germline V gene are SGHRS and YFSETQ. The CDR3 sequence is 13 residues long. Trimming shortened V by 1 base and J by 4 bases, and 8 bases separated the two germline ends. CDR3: CASSLRQIYGYTF. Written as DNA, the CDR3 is TGCGCCAGCAGCTTGAGACAGATCTATGGCTACACCTTC.

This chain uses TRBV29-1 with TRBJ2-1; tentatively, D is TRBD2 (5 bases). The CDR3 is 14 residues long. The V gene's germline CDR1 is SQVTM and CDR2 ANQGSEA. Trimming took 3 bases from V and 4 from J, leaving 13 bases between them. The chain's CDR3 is CSVDPSGLYNEQFF. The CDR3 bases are TGCAGCGTTGACCCGTCCGGACTTTACAATGAGCAGTTCTTC.

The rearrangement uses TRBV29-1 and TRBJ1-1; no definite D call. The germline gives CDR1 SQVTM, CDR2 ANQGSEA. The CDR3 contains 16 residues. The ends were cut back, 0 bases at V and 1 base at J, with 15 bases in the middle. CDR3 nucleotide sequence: TGCAGCGTTGAAGATCGTATGGGTAGGAGGAACACTGAAGCTTTCTTT. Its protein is CSVEDRMGRRNTEAFF.

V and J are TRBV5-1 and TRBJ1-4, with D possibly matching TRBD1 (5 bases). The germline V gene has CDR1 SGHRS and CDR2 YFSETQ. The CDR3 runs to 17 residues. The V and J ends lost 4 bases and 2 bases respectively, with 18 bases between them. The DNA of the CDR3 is TGCGCCAGCAGCCCACTCCGCGGGGGAGGGACTAATGAAAAACTGTTTTTT. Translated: CASSPLRGGGTNEKLFF.

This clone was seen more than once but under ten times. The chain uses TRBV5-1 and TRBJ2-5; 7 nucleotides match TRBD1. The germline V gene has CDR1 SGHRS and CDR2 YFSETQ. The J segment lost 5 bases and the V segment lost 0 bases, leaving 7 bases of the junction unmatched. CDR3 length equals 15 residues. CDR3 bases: TGCGCCAGCAGCTTGGCCGGGACAGATGGGGAGACCCAGTACTTC. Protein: CASSLAGTDGETQYF.

In DNA, the CDR3 is TGTGCCAGCAGTTTGCTAGCCGGTGAGCAGTTCTTC. Its protein is CASSLLAGEQFF. The rearrangement links TRBV28 to TRBJ2-1; TRBD2 is a possible D gene (5 bases). The CDR3 extends over 12 amino acids. Germline values: CDR1 MDHEN, CDR2 SYDVKM. Trimming pared 3 bases from V and 9 bases from J, leaving 9 bases between.

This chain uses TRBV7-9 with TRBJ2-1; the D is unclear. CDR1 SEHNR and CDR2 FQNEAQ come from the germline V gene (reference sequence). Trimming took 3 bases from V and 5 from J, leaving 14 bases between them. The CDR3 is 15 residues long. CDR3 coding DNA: TGTGCCAGCAGCTTCGAGGCGGATCCGCACAATGAGCAGTTCTTC. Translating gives CASSFEADPHNEQFF.

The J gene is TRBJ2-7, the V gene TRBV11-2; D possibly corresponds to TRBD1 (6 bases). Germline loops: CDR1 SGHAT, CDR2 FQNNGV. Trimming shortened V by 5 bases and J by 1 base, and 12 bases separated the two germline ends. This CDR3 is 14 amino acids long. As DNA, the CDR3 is TGTGCCAGCAGCCTATCGACAGGATCCTACGAGCAGTACTTC. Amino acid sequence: CASSLSTGSYEQYF. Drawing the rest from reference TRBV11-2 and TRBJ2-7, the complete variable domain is EAGVAQSPRYKIIEKRQSVAFWCNPISGHATLYWYQQILGQGPKLLIQFQNNGVVDDSQLPKDRFSAERLKGVDSTLKIQPAKLEDSAVYLCASSLSTGSYEQYFGPGTRLTVT.